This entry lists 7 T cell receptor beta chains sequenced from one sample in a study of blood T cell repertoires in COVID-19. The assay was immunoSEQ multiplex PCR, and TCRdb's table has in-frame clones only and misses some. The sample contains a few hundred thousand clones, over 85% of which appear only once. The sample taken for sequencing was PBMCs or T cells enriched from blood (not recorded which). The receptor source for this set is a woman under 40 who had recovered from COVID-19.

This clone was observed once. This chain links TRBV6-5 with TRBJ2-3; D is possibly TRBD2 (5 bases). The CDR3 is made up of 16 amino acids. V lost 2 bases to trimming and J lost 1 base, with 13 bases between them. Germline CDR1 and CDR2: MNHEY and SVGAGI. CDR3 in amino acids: CASSYGRGEGTDTQYF. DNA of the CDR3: TGTGCCAGCAGTTACGGTCGGGGAGAGGGCACAGATACGCAGTATTTT.

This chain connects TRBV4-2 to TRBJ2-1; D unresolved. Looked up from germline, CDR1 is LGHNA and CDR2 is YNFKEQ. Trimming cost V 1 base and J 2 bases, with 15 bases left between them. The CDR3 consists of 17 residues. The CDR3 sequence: CASSQGVSLSTYNEQFF. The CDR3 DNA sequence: TGTGCCAGCAGCCAAGGTGTCTCCCTTAGCACCTACAATGAGCAGTTCTTC.

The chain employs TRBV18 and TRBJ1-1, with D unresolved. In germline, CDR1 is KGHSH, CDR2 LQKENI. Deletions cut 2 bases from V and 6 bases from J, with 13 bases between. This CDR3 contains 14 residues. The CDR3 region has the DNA TGTGCCAGCTCACCATTTGACTTCGGGGCTGAAGCTTTCTTT. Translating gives CASSPFDFGAEAFF.

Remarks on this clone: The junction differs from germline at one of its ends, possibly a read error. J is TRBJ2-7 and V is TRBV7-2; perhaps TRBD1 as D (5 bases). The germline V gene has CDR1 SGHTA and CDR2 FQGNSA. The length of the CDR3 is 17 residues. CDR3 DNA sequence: TGTGCCAGCAGCTTAGCATTCCGACCAGGGCAATCCTCCGAGCAGTACTTC. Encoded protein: CASSLAFRPGQSSEQYF.

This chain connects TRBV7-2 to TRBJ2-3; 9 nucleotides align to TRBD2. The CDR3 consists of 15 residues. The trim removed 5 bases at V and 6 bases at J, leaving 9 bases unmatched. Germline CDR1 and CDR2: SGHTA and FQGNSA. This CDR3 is CASSRALSGSDTQYF. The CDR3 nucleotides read TGTGCCAGCAGCCGTGCTCTTAGCGGGAGCGATACGCAGTATTTT.

CDR3 residues: CASSYREMNTEAFF. CDR3 sequence (DNA): TGTGCCAGCAGTTACAGGGAGATGAACACTGAAGCTTTCTTT. The chain carries TRBV6-5 and TRBJ1-1; D is unclear. The germline CDR1 and CDR2 sequences are MNHEY and SVGAGI. CDR3 length: 14 residues. V was clipped by 2 bases and J by 0 bases, with 7 bases between them.

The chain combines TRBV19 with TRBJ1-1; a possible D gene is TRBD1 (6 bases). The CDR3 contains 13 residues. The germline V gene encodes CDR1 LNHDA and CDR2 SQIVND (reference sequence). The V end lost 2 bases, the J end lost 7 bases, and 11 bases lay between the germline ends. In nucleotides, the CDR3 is TGTGCCAGTAGTATACAGGGGCTGGGTGAAGCTTTCTTT. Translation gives CASSIQGLGEAFF. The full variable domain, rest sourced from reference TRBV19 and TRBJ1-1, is DGGITQSPKYLFRKEGQNVTLSCEQNLNHDAMYWYRQDPGQGLRLIYYSQIVNDFQKGDIAEGYSVSREKKESFPLTVTSAQKNPTAFYLCASSIQGLGEAFFGQGTRLTVV.